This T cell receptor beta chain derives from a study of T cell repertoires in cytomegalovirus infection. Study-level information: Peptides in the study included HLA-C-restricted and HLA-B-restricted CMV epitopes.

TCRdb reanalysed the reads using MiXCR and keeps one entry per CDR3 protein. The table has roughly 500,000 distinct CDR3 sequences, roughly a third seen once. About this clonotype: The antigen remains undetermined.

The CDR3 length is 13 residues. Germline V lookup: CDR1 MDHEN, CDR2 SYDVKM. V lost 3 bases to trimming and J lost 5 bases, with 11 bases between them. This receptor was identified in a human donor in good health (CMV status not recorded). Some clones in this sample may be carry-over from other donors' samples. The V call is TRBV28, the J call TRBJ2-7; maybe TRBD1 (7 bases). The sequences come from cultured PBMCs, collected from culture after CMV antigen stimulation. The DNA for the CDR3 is TGTGCCAGCAGTTTGGAGGGGGCGGACGAGCAGTACGTC. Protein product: CASSLEGADEQYV.